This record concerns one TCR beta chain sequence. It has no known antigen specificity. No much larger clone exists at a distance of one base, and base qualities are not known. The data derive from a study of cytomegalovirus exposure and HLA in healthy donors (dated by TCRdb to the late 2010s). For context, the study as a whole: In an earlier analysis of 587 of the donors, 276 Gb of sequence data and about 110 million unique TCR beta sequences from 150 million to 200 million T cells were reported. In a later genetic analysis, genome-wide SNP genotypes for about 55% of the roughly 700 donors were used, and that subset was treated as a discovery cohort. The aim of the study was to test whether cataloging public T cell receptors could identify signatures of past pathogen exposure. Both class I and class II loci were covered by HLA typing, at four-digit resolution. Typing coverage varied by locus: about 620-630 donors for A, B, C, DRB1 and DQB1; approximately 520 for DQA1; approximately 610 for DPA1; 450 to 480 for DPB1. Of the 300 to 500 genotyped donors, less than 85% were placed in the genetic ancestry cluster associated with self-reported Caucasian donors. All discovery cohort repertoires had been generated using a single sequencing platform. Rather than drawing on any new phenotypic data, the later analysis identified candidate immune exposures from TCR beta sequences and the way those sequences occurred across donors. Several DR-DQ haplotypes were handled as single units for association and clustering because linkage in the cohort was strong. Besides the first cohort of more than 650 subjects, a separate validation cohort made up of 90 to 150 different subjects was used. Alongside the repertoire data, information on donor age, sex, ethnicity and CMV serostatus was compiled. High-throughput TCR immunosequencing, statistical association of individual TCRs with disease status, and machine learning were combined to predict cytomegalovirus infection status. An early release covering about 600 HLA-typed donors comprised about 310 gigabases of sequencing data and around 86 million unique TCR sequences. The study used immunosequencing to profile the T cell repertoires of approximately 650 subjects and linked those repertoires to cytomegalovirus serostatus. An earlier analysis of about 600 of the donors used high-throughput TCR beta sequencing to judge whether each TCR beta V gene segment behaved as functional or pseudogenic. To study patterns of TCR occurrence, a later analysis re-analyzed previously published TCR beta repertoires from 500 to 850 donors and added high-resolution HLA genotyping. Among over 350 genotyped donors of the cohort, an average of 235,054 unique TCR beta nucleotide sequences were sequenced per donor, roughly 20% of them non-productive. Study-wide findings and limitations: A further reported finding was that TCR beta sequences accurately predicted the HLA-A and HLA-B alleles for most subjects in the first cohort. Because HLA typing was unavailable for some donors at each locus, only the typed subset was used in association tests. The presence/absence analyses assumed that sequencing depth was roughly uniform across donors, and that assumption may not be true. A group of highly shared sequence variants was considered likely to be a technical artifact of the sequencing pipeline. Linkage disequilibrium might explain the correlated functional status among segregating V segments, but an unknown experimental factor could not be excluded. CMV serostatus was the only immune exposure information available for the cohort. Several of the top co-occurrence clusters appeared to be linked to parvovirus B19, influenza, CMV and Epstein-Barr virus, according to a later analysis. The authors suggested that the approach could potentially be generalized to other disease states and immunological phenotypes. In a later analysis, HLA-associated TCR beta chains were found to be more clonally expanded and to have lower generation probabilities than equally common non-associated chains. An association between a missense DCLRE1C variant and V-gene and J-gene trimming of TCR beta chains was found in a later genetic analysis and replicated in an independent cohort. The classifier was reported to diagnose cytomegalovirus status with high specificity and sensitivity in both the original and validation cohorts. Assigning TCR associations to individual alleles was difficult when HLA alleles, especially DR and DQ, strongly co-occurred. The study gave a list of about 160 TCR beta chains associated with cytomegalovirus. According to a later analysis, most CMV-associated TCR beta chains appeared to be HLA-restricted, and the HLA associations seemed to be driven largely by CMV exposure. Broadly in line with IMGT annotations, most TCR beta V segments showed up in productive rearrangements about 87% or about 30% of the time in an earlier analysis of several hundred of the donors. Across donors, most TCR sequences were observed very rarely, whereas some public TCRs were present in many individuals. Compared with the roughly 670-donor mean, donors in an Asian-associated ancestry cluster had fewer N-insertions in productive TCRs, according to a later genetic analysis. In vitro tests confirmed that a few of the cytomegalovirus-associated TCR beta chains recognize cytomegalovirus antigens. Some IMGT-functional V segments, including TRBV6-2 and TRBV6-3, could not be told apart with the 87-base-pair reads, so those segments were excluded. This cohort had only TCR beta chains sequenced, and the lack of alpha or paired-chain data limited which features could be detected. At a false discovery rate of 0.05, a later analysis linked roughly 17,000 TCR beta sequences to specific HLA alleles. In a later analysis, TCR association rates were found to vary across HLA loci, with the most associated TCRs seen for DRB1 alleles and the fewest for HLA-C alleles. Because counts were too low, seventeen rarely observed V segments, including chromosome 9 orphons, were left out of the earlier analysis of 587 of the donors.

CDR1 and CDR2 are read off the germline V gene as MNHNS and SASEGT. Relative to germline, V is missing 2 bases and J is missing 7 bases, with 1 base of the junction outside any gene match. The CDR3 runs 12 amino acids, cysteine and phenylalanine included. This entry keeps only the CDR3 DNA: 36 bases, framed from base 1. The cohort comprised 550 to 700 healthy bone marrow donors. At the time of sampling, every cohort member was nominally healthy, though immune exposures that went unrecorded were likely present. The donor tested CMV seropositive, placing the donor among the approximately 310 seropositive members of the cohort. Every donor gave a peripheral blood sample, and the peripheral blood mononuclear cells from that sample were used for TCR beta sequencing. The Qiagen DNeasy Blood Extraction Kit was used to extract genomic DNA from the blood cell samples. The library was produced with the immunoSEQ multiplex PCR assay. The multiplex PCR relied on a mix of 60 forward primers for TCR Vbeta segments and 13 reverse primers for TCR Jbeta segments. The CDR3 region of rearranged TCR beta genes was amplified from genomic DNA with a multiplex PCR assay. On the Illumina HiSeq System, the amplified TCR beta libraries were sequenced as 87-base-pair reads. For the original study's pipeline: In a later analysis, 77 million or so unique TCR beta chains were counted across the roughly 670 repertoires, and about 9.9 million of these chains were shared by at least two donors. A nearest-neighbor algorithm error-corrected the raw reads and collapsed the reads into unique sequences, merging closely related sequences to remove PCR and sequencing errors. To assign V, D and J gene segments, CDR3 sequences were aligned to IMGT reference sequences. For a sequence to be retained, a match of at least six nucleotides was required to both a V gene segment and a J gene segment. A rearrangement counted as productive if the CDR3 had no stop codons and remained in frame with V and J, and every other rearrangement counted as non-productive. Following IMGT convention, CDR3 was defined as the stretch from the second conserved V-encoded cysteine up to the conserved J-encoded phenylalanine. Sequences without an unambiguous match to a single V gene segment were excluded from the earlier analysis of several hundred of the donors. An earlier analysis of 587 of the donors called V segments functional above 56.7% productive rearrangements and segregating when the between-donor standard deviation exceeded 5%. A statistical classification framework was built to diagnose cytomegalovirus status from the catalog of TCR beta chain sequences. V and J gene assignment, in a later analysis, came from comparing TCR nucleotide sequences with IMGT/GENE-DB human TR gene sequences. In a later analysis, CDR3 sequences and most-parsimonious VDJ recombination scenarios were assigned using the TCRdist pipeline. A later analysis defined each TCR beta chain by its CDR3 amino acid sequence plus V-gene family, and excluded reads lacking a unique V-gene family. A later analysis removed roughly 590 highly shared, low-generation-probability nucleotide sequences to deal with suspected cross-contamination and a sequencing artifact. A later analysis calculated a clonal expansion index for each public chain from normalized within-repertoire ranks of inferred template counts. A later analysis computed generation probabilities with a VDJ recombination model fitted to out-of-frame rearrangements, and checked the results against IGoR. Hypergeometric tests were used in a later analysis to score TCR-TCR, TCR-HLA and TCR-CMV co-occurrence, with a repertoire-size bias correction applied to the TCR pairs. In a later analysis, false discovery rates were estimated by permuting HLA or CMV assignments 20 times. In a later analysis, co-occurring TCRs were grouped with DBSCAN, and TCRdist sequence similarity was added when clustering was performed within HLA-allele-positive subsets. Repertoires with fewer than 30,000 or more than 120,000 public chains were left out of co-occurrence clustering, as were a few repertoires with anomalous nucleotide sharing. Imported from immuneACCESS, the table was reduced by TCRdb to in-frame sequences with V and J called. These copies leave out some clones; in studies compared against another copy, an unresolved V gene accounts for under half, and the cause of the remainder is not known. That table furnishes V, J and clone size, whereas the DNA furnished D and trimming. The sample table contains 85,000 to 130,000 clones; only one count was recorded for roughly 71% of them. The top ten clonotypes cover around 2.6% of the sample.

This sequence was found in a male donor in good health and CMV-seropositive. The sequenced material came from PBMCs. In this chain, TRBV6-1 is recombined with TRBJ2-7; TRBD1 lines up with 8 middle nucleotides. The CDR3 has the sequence CASSETGGEQYF. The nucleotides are TGTGCCAGCAGTGAAACAGGGGGGGAGCAGTACTTC.